These 27 T cell receptor beta chains originate from one sample sequenced in a study of control samples from healthy donors and cancer patients. The protocol was immunoSEQ multiplex PCR, while the TCRdb copy is restricted to in-frame clones and leaves out a portion. Found here are around 86,000 clones, approximately 90% of them singletons; the top ten hold 1.9%. What was sequenced was PBMCs. Every receptor here comes from a woman in her sixties with head and neck cancer.

The chain combines TRBV4-1 with TRBJ2-3; D is perhaps TRBD1 or TRBD2 (6 bases each). There are 15 residues in the CDR3. Looked up from germline, CDR1 is MGHRA and CDR2 is YSYEKL. The ends were cut back, 3 bases at V and 4 bases at J, with 14 bases in the middle. The CDR3 loop is CASSQSRGEADTQYF. CDR3 nucleotides: TGCGCCAGCAGCCAGTCGAGGGGGGAGGCAGATACGCAGTATTTT.

This clone was seen only once. Germline and junction disagree at one end, which may indicate a read error. The chain has TRBV11-2 and TRBJ2-7; D assignment may be TRBD1 or TRBD2 (5 bases each). Germline CDR1 SGHAT, CDR2 FQNNGV. This CDR3 contains 13 residues. DNA of the CDR3: TGTGCCAGCACCGGGGACCTCCTAAATGAGGAGGAATTC. This codes for CASTGDLLNEEEF.

Concerning this clone itself: Other DNA variants within this sample encode the same CDR3. The chain joins TRBV19 to TRBJ2-5; maybe TRBD2 (5 bases). Germline-derived CDR1 and CDR2 are LNHDA and SQIVND (reference sequence). The CDR3 length is 13 residues. V was trimmed by 3 bases and J by 4 bases, leaving 9 bases between them. The chain's CDR3 is CASSIRGSETQYF. CDR3 coding DNA: TGTGCCAGTAGTATTCGGGGATCAGAGACCCAGTACTTC.

This chain connects TRBV25-1 to TRBJ1-1, with 7 bases matching TRBD1. The V gene's germline CDR1 is MGHDK and CDR2 SYGVNS. This CDR3 region has 11 residues. Trimming took 10 bases from V and 6 from J; bases not matched to a gene: 5. The CDR3 DNA sequence: TGTGCCACCGAGGGGGCGGCTGAAGCTTTCTTT. Amino acids: CATEGAAEAFF.

The CDR3 DNA is TGTGCCAGCAGTGACGATGACACAGATACGCAGTATTTT. Its translation: CASSDDDTDTQYF. V gene TRBV6-4 combines with J gene TRBJ2-3; no clear D gene. CDR1 and CDR2 (germline): MRHNA, SNTAGT. Between the trimmed V and J ends, which lost 2 bases and 2 bases, there was a span of 5 bases. The CDR3 covers 13 residues.

The V call is TRBV7-3, the J call TRBJ2-5; D possibly corresponds to TRBD2 (5 bases). From germline, CDR1 is SGHTA and CDR2 FQGTGA. Trimming removed 0 bases at V and 4 bases at J, with 9 bases between. The CDR3 is 14 amino acids. CDR3 region: CASSLTGGRETQYF. CDR3 sequence (DNA): TGTGCCAGCAGCTTAACGGGTGGGAGAGAGACCCAGTACTTC. The entire variable domain, with the rest obtained from reference TRBV7-3 and TRBJ2-5, is as follows: GAGVSQTPSNKVTEKGKYVELRCDPISGHTALYWYRQSLGQGPEFLIYFQGTGAADDSGLPNDRFFAVRPEGSVSTLKIQRTERGDSAVYLCASSLTGGRETQYFGPGTRLLVL.

The chain employs TRBV2 and TRBJ2-2; 10 nucleotides align to TRBD2. The V gene end was trimmed by 4 bases and the J gene end by 3 bases; junction bases not matched to a gene: 2. The V gene's germline CDR1 is SNHLY and CDR2 FYNNEI. The CDR3 totals 15 residues. Here the CDR3 reads CASSALAGDTGELFF. The CDR3 DNA reads as TGTGCCAGCAGTGCCCTAGCGGGAGACACCGGGGAGCTGTTTTTT.

The chain joins TRBV5-1 to TRBJ1-5; 8 bases agree with TRBD1. CDR1 is SGHRS, CDR2 YFSETQ, per germline. Trimming took 5 bases from V and 3 from J; bases not matched to a gene: 7. The CDR3 runs 15 residues. CDR3 loop: CASSPTGVVNQPQHF. The DNA of the CDR3 is TGCGCCAGCAGTCCGACAGGGGTCGTCAATCAGCCCCAGCATTTT.

V and J are TRBV5-8 and TRBJ1-2, with no clear D. This CDR3 region has 14 residues. The V and J ends lost 0 bases and 4 bases respectively, with 10 bases between them. Germline V lookup: CDR1 SGHTS, CDR2 YDEGEE. CDR3 DNA: TGTGCCAGCAGCTTGGGGAGACCCAGCTATGGCTACACCTTC. It specifies CASSLGRPSYGYTF.

V is TRBV5-6 and J is TRBJ2-5; TRBD1 agrees at 7 bases. With 5 bases clipped from V and 1 base from J, the junction kept 8 bases outside the gene matches. This CDR3 has 15 amino acids. Germline values: CDR1 SGHDT, CDR2 YYEEEE. The CDR3: CASSFRGQFQETQYF. CDR3 bases: TGTGCCAGCAGTTTTCGGGGACAGTTCCAAGAGACCCAGTACTTC.

The chain has TRBV4-3 and TRBJ2-4; D could derive from TRBD1 or TRBD2 (6 bases each). V was cut by 0 bases and J by 1 base, with 19 bases left in between. CDR3 length: 19 residues. Germline lookup yields CDR1 LGHNA and CDR2 YSLEER. DNA for the CDR3: TGCGCCAGCAGCCAAGACGTGGGTCCGGGGGCTCGCGCCAAAAACATTCAGTACTTC. It yields the protein CASSQDVGPGARAKNIQYF.

The V gene is TRBV28, the J gene TRBJ1-5, with 8 bases identical to TRBD1. CDR3 size: 17 residues. Trimming took 3 bases from V and 4 from J; bases not matched to a gene: 11. Per germline, CDR1 MDHEN and CDR2 SYDVKM. CDR3 in DNA: TGTGCCAGCAGTTTTCTTAAAGGACAGGGCCCAAATCAGCCCCAGCATTTT. It encodes CASSFLKGQGPNQPQHF.

The V call is TRBV28, the J call TRBJ2-4; possibly TRBD1 for D (5 bases). Germline V gives CDR1 MDHEN, CDR2 SYDVKM. V was trimmed by 5 bases and J by 0 bases, leaving 17 bases between them. CDR3 length: 17 amino acids. The CDR3 DNA follows: TGTGCCAGCAGTCCACTCGACAGTTGGCTAGCCAAAAACATTCAGTACTTC. This codes for CASSPLDSWLAKNIQYF.

The chain couples TRBV6-5 to TRBJ1-4, with 8 bases aligning to TRBD1. V gave up 7 bases and J gave up 5 bases; unmatched junction bases: 6. CDR1 and CDR2 from the germline V gene are MNHEY and SVGAGI. This CDR3 contains 14 residues. This CDR3 reads CASIRDRTNEKLFF. CDR3 bases: TGTGCCAGCATTAGGGACAGGACGAATGAAAAACTGTTTTTT.

This chain links TRBV5-6 with TRBJ1-2; D call uncertain. This CDR3 comprises 14 residues. Trimming left V 1 base short and J 4 bases short, with 11 bases between. Germline CDR1 reads SGHDT; CDR2 reads YYEEEE. The CDR3 nucleotides are TGTGCCAGCAGCTTGCCGGAAATATTCTATGGCTACACCTTC. It yields the protein CASSLPEIFYGYTF.

The genes are TRBV7-2 and TRBJ2-1; TRBD2 matches 9 bases. Germline-derived CDR1 and CDR2 are SGHTA and FQGNSA. V lost 3 bases, J lost 9 bases, and 15 bases stayed unmatched. This CDR3 contains 17 residues. CDR3 coding DNA: TGTGCCAGCAGCTTGTTCCCGGCGGGAGGGCCCAAGGCTGAGCAGTTCTTC. Its translation: CASSLFPAGGPKAEQFF.

The genes are TRBV4-1 and TRBJ1-6; D gene ambiguous. The V gene's germline CDR1 is MGHRA and CDR2 YSYEKL. This CDR3 region has 15 residues. V lost 0 bases and J lost 8, with 11 bases in between. The CDR3 is CASSQEGSRDSPLHF. The CDR3 region has the DNA TGCGCCAGCAGCCAAGAGGGATCCCGTGATTCACCCCTCCACTTT.

The J gene is TRBJ1-1, the V gene TRBV11-3, with D uncertain. V lost 5 bases and J 1 base, leaving 8 bases between the germline ends. The CDR3 totals 13 residues. The germline V gene encodes CDR1 SGHNT and CDR2 YENEEA. CDR3 coding DNA: TGTGCCAGCAGCGCAACAAGGAACACTGAAGCTTTCTTT. It yields the protein CASSATRNTEAFF.

The rearrangement links TRBV24-1 to TRBJ2-3, with 9 positions matching TRBD2. After removal of 5 bases from V and 2 bases from J, the junction contained 4 bases not matched to a gene. The germline CDR1 and CDR2 sequences are KGHDR and SFDVKD. The CDR3 extends over 15 amino acids. CDR3 loop: CATSVAGAITDTQYF. CDR3 nucleotides: TGTGCCACCAGTGTAGCGGGAGCCATCACAGATACGCAGTATTTT.

V is TRBV19 and J is TRBJ2-3; a possible D gene is TRBD2 (6 bases). Germline values: CDR1 LNHDA, CDR2 SQIVND (reference sequence). CDR3 size: 16 residues. V was cut by 4 bases and J by 4 bases, with 18 bases left in between. CDR3 residues: CASSTGTGGSPDTQYF. In DNA form, the CDR3 reads TGTGCCAGTAGTACTGGTACCGGAGGGAGCCCAGATACGCAGTATTTT.

The chain has TRBV5-4 and TRBJ2-7, with 9 bases fitting TRBD1. V lost 0 bases to trimming and J lost 7 bases; unmatched junction nucleotides: 11. Germline-derived CDR1 and CDR2 are SGHNT and YYREEE (reference sequence). CDR3 length: 16 residues. This CDR3 reads CASSLEVNRGREEQYF. The CDR3 nucleotides are TGTGCCAGCAGCTTGGAGGTTAACAGGGGGCGAGAAGAGCAGTACTTC.

CDR3 coding DNA: TGTGCCAGCAGCGTAGAAGGTTTCTCTGGAAACACCATATATTTT. The encoded protein is CASSVEGFSGNTIYF. The chain links TRBV9 to TRBJ1-3, with D unclear. CDR1 is SGDLS, CDR2 YYNGEE, per germline. The CDR3 has 15 residues. V was shortened by 0 bases and J by 0 bases, with 7 bases between the two germline ends.

This chain links TRBV6-2 or TRBV6-3 with TRBJ2-5, with TRBD2 matching over 9 bases. This CDR3 region has 18 residues. The germline CDR1 and CDR2 sequences are MNHEY and SVGEGT. J lost 4 bases, V lost 0 bases, and 12 bases had no gene match. The CDR3 region is CASSYSVAGVPRPETQYF. CDR3 nucleotide sequence: TGTGCCAGCAGTTACTCTGTAGCGGGAGTGCCCCGCCCAGAGACCCAGTACTTC.

Comments on this clone: The junction shows a germline mismatch at one end, possibly a read error. The chain uses TRBV6-5 and TRBJ1-6, with D perhaps TRBD1 (6 bases). The CDR3 has 15 amino acids. The germline V gene has CDR1 MNHEY and CDR2 SVGAGI. CDR3 sequence (DNA): TGTGCCGGCAGACCCCAACAGGGAAGGAATTCACCCCTCCACTTT. Protein sequence: CAGRPQQGRNSPLHF.

The rearrangement links TRBV5-1 to TRBJ2-5, with unresolved D. V shed 4 bases and J shed 1 base, with 8 bases lying between them. The CDR3 is 13 residues long. The germline V gene encodes CDR1 SGHRS and CDR2 YFSETQ. The CDR3 sequence is CASSGVFQETQYF. The CDR3 coding sequence is TGCGCCAGCAGCGGGGTCTTCCAAGAGACCCAGTACTTC. The full variable domain, in which reference TRBV5-1 and TRBJ2-5 provide the parts outside the CDR3, is KAGVTQTPRYLIKTRGQQVTLSCSPISGHRSVSWYQQTPGQGLQFLFEYFSETQRNKGNFPGRFSGRQFSNSRSEMNVSTLELGDSALYLCASSGVFQETQYFGPGTRLLVL.

This clone was seen only once. The V call is TRBV5-6, the J call TRBJ2-1; D ambiguous. The length of the CDR3 is 14 residues. V lost 1 base and J 0 bases, leaving 5 bases between the germline ends. Germline CDR1 is SGHDT and CDR2 is YYEEEE. This CDR3 is CASSLLSSYNEQFF. In nucleotides, the CDR3 is TGTGCCAGCAGCTTGCTGAGCTCCTACAATGAGCAGTTCTTC.

This clone was counted once. The chain combines TRBV7-2 with TRBJ1-4, with no clear D. V was cut by 5 bases and J by 3 bases, with 13 bases left in between. Germline loops: CDR1 SGHTA, CDR2 FQGNSA. The length of the CDR3 is 15 residues. In DNA, the CDR3 is TGTGCCAGCAGCACCTTCGGTGGGTCTAATGAAAAACTGTTTTTT. This sequence encodes CASSTFGGSNEKLFF.